In this sample, the clone carrying this TCR beta chain turned up a few times. The antigen is undetermined. The data are from a study of T cell repertoires in cytomegalovirus infection. Study results and limitations: The ex vivo response was dominated by HLA-C-restricted CMV-specific TCR beta clonotypes.

With V trimmed by 4 bases and J by 0 bases, 14 bases remained unmatched. The CDR3 runs to 22 residues. Germline loops: CDR1 SGHAT, CDR2 FQNNGV. TCRdb re-called the reads through MiXCR, storing one row per CDR3 protein. In the table there are about 250,000 distinct CDR3 sequences, 9% to 15% of which are singletons. The TCR sequence derives from a human donor in good health (CMV status not recorded). Some clones in this sample may be carry-over from other donors' samples. The V and J genes are TRBV11-2 and TRBJ2-6, with TRBD2 matching over 14 bases. Specimen: PBMCs. The CDR3 coding sequence is TGTGCCAGCAGCTCTCTTCCTGGGACTAGCGGGAGAAGATTCTCTGGGGCCAACGTCCTGACTTTC. Translating gives CASSSLPGTSGRRFSGANVLTF. Looking up the rest from reference TRBV11-2 and TRBJ2-6 gives the full variable domain: EAGVAQSPRYKIIEKRQSVAFWCNPISGHATLYWYQQILGQGPKLLIQFQNNGVVDDSQLPKDRFSAERLKGVDSTLKIQPAKLEDSAVYLCASSSLPGTSGRRFSGANVLTFGAGSRLTVL.